These 26 T cell receptor beta chains were sequenced from one sample in a study of identical twins. TCRdb called the 5' RACE reads again in MiXCR, with one record for every CDR3 protein. This sample has around 280,000 distinct CDR3 sequences, with about 8.1% found just once. A further study also used this sample, focusing on yellow fever vaccine responses in identical twins.

The sample comprised memory (CD45RO+) T cells sorted from blood. The receptors originated from a woman in her late teens or twenties in good health.

CDR3 loop: CASRPRDSYDEQYF. CDR3 bases: TGTGCCAGTAGACCCCGGGACAGTTATGACGAGCAGTACTTC. The chain uses TRBV19 and TRBJ2-7, with TRBD1 matching over 7 bases. CDR1 and CDR2 (germline): LNHDA, SQIVND (reference sequence). V lost 6 bases to trimming and J lost 5 bases; unmatched junction nucleotides: 10. The CDR3 is made up of 14 amino acids.

This clonotype was detected ten times or more. J is TRBJ2-7 and V is TRBV6-1; a possible D gene is TRBD2 (6 bases). This CDR3 spans 14 amino acids. From germline, CDR1 is MNHNS and CDR2 SASEGT. The ends were cut back, 1 base at V and 0 bases at J, with 7 bases in the middle. The CDR3 bases are TGTGCCAGCAGTGAAGGGGGGGACTCCTACGAGCAGTACGTC. Translation: CASSEGGDSYEQYV.

The V and J genes are TRBV2 and TRBJ2-3, with TRBD2 matching 13 bases. Trimming at V came to 6 bases and at J to 2 bases, leaving 5 bases not matched to a gene. The CDR3 length is 16 residues. The germline gives CDR1 SNHLY, CDR2 FYNNEI. The CDR3 here is CASRRTSGRATDTQYF. In DNA form, the CDR3 reads TGTGCCAGCAGACGCACTAGCGGGAGGGCCACAGATACGCAGTATTTT.

This clonotype has only one observation. The chain links TRBV5-1 to TRBJ1-3; TRBD1 is a possible D gene (5 bases). V was shortened by 3 bases and J by 0 bases, with 10 bases between the two germline ends. The CDR3 totals 15 residues. Germline assignment: CDR1 SGHRS and CDR2 YFSETQ. CDR3 amino acids: CASSSQGTSGNTIYF. DNA of the CDR3: TGCGCCAGCAGCTCTCAGGGTACCTCTGGAAACACCATATATTTT.

In its sample, this clonotype was seen many times. The rearrangement joins TRBV12-3 or TRBV12-4 to TRBJ2-2, with a possible D match to TRBD2 (6 bases). The CDR3 spans 15 residues. The germline V and J ends were trimmed by 6 bases and 3 bases, with 14 bases remaining between them. DNA of the CDR3: TGTGCCAGCAGGACTAGTGTCATCGACACCGGGGAGCTGTTTTTT. It codes for CASRTSVIDTGELFF.

The chain couples TRBV4-1 to TRBJ2-2; 8 bases are a match to TRBD2. Germline loops: CDR1 MGHRA, CDR2 YSYEKL. The junction had 14 bases not matched to a gene; V was cut back by 0 bases and J by 5 bases. The CDR3 is made up of 19 amino acids. CDR3 sequence (DNA): TGCGCCAGCAGCCAAGATCCCTCCCGACGGGGGGGCGGGACCGGGGAGCTGTTTTTT. Translating it yields CASSQDPSRRGGGTGELFF.

This clonotype was seen many times. This rearrangement joins TRBV7-2 to TRBJ2-3; either TRBD1 or TRBD2 may supply D (5 bases each). The germline CDR1 and CDR2 sequences are SGHTA and FQGNSA. V dropped 1 base and J dropped 0 bases, with 11 bases sitting between them. The CDR3 consists of 16 residues. This chain's CDR3 is CASSLVPGLSTDTQYF. CDR3 sequence (DNA): TGTGCCAGCAGCTTAGTGCCGGGGCTAAGCACAGATACGCAGTATTTT.

This clonotype was detected ten times or more. The rearrangement joins TRBV12-3 or TRBV12-4 to TRBJ2-3; D might be TRBD1 (5 bases). The CDR3 runs to 14 residues. The ends were cut back, 5 bases at V and 2 bases at J, with 11 bases in the middle. The DNA of the CDR3 is TGTGCCAGCAGTCTCAGACAGTACACAGATACGCAGTATTTT. Its protein product is CASSLRQYTDTQYF.

This chain connects TRBV4-2 to TRBJ1-2; weak D call: TRBD1 (5 bases). V lost 4 bases and J 4 bases, leaving 16 bases between the germline ends. The CDR3 contains 15 residues. Per germline, CDR1 LGHNA and CDR2 YNFKEQ. The CDR3 loop is CASSLRPGRFYGYTF. CDR3 in DNA: TGTGCCAGCAGCCTAAGGCCGGGACGGTTCTATGGCTACACCTTC.

Only a few counts were recorded for this clonotype. The CDR3 DNA reads TGCGCCAGCAGCCCCCAGGGGGGATCAACCTACGAGCAGTACTTC. Encoded protein: CASSPQGGSTYEQYF. This chain joins TRBV5-1 and TRBJ2-7, with a tentative D call TRBD1 (7 bases). Germline CDR1 is SGHRS and CDR2 is YFSETQ. V lost 4 bases to trimming and J lost 2 bases, with 16 bases between them. There are 15 residues in the CDR3. The entire variable domain, with the rest obtained from reference TRBV5-1 and TRBJ2-7, is as follows: KAGVTQTPRYLIKTRGQQVTLSCSPISGHRSVSWYQQTPGQGLQFLFEYFSETQRNKGNFPGRFSGRQFSNSRSEMNVSTLELGDSALYLCASSPQGGSTYEQYFGPGTRLTVT.

This clonotype showed up just a few times. The rearrangement joins TRBV7-6 to TRBJ2-2, with D unresolved. The germline gives CDR1 SGHVS, CDR2 FNYEAQ. V was pared by 1 base and J by 4 bases, with 7 bases between. CDR3 size: 14 residues. CDR3 residues: CASSLGPGTGELFF. CDR3 sequence (DNA): TGTGCCAGCAGCTTAGGACCAGGCACCGGGGAGCTGTTTTTT.

This clonotype occurred many times. V usage is TRBV12-3 or TRBV12-4 and J usage is TRBJ2-1; perhaps D is TRBD1 or TRBD2 (6 bases each). The germline V and J ends were trimmed by 0 bases and 3 bases, with 18 bases remaining between them. This CDR3 region has 18 residues. This chain's CDR3 is CASSLALIGRGDYNEQFF. Here the CDR3 DNA reads TGTGCCAGCAGTTTAGCGCTAATAGGAAGGGGGGACTACAATGAGCAGTTCTTC.

V gene TRBV5-1 combines with J gene TRBJ2-1; 9 bases are a match to TRBD2. Germline V gene lookup returns CDR1 SGHRS and CDR2 YFSETQ. This CDR3 has 17 residues. Trimming took 0 bases from V and 7 from J; bases not matched to a gene: 11. Written as DNA, the CDR3 is TGCGCCAGCAGCTTGGCGGTAGCGGGGGCTATAAGGAATGAGCAGTTCTTC. This sequence encodes CASSLAVAGAIRNEQFF.

There are many counts of this clonotype. The chain uses TRBV21-1 and TRBJ2-1; TRBD1 reflects the table's D call only, with no check against the DNA. TRBV21-1 is reported as a pseudogene. This CDR3 is built from 11 residues. The DNA for the CDR3 is TGTGCCAGTAACCGGGACACCGCGCAGTTCTTC. Its translation: CASNRDTAQFF.

This clonotype appeared many times. The chain is built from TRBV28 and TRBJ2-4; tentatively, D is TRBD1 (6 bases). Germline V lookup: CDR1 MDHEN, CDR2 SYDVKM. The CDR3 has 15 amino acids. V lost 5 bases, J lost 0 bases, and 11 bases lay in between. The CDR3 DNA sequence: TGTGCCAGCAGTCCCACAGGGTTAGCCAAAAACATTCAGTACTTC. Protein sequence: CASSPTGLAKNIQYF.

This clonotype was detected a few times. This chain links TRBV2 with TRBJ2-2; no firm D call. Trimming cost V 6 bases and J 0 bases, with 5 bases left between them. Germline V CDR1 and CDR2: SNHLY, FYNNEI. This CDR3 is built from 13 residues. Written as DNA, the CDR3 is TGTGCCAGCAGAGGTGCGAACACCGGGGAGCTGTTTTTT. Translation: CASRGANTGELFF.

This chain uses TRBV2 with TRBJ1-1; D remains unclear. CDR1 and CDR2 (germline): SNHLY, FYNNEI. This CDR3 is built from 12 residues. Trimming removed 8 bases from V and 6 bases from J, with 13 bases in between. The CDR3 is CASHGNWAEAFF. The CDR3 DNA reads TGTGCCAGCCACGGGAATTGGGCTGAAGCTTTCTTT.

This clonotype was found a few times. V gene TRBV10-3 combines with J gene TRBJ2-3, with D tentatively TRBD2 (5 bases). The CDR3 extends over 15 amino acids. CDR1 and CDR2 (germline): ENHRY, SYGVKD. The V end was cut by 3 bases, the J end by 1 base, with 11 bases between. CDR3: CAISEGTGGTDTQYF. DNA for the CDR3: TGTGCCATCAGTGAAGGTACCGGGGGCACAGATACGCAGTATTTT.

In its sample, this clonotype was seen many times. The rearrangement links TRBV7-6 to TRBJ2-1; 8 bases are a match to TRBD2. Germline V CDR1 and CDR2: SGHVS, FNYEAQ. V shed 0 bases, J shed 3 bases, and the junction held 7 bases outside the gene matches. The CDR3 runs to 17 residues. The chain's CDR3 is CASSLAVGLGIYNEQFF. The DNA for the CDR3 is TGTGCCAGCAGCTTAGCAGTGGGACTAGGGATCTACAATGAGCAGTTCTTC.

This clonotype was detected many times. The chain links TRBV7-9 to TRBJ1-4; D gene uncertain. The CDR3 runs to 13 residues. Trimming removed 3 bases at V and 2 bases at J, with 4 bases between. The germline V gene has CDR1 SEHNR and CDR2 FQNEAQ (reference sequence). The CDR3 bases are TGTGCCAGCAGCTTGGACACTAATGAAAAACTGTTTTTT. This gives the protein CASSLDTNEKLFF.

The chain has TRBV7-9 and TRBJ1-4; D is uncertain. Germline loops: CDR1 SEHNR, CDR2 FQNEAQ (reference sequence). The CDR3 totals 12 residues. V was clipped by 5 bases and J by 6 bases, with 7 bases between them. CDR3 bases: TGTGCCAGCAGCCAGGAGTATGAAAAACTGTTTTTT. This codes for CASSQEYEKLFF.

This clonotype was counted at least ten times. This chain connects TRBV5-6 to TRBJ2-5, with unresolved D. Trimming removed 4 bases at V and 5 bases at J, with 12 bases between. CDR1 is SGHDT and CDR2 is YYEEEE in the germline V gene. The CDR3 is made up of 13 amino acids. The DNA for the CDR3 is TGTGCCAGCAGCCCCCAGAGCCGGGAGACCCAGTACTTC. This gives the protein CASSPQSRETQYF.

This clonotype was seen at least ten times. The V call is TRBV12-3 or TRBV12-4, the J call TRBJ1-2; possible D gene TRBD1, 6 bases. Trimming left V 6 bases short and J 8 bases short, with 19 bases between. The CDR3 is 14 amino acids. CDR3 DNA: TGTGCCAGCAGCATGGGGGGGACAAGTACCGGCTACACCTTC. This gives the protein CASSMGGTSTGYTF.

This clonotype was seen a few times. The chain joins TRBV10-3 to TRBJ2-3; tentative D call: TRBD2 (6 bases). CDR1 is ENHRY and CDR2 is SYGVKD in the germline V gene. Trimming left V 4 bases short and J 6 bases short, with 8 bases between. This CDR3 region has 12 residues. This CDR3 is CAISAGVDTQYF. In nucleotides, the CDR3 is TGTGCCATCAGTGCGGGGGTGGATACGCAGTATTTT.

V gene TRBV19 combines with J gene TRBJ2-3, with D perhaps TRBD1 (6 bases). The CDR3 length is 13 residues. Germline values: CDR1 LNHDA, CDR2 SQIVND (reference sequence). V lost 3 bases and J lost 3, with 7 bases in between. The CDR3 nucleotides are TGTGCCAGTAGTATTAGGGGGACAGATACGCAGTATTTT. Amino acids: CASSIRGTDTQYF. Supplemented by reference TRBV19 and TRBJ2-3, the full variable domain reads DGGITQSPKYLFRKEGQNVTLSCEQNLNHDAMYWYRQDPGQGLRLIYYSQIVNDFQKGDIAEGYSVSREKKESFPLTVTSAQKNPTAFYLCASSIRGTDTQYFGPGTRLTVL.

This clonotype appeared a few times. This chain connects TRBV27 to TRBJ2-5, with TRBD1 as a possible D gene (6 bases). This CDR3 spans 14 amino acids. CDR1 and CDR2 (germline): MNHEY, SMNVEV (reference sequence). V shed 10 bases and J shed 5 bases, with 20 bases lying between them. CDR3 DNA sequence: TGTGCCAACGAGTATCGACAGGCAGAGGAGACCCAGTACTTC. Residues: CANEYRQAEETQYF.